The rows below give T cell receptor beta chains drawn from one sample of a study of T-cell reconstitution after alpha-beta-depleted transplantation in children. TCRdb recomputed calls from the PCR reads with MiXCR, one row per CDR3 protein. The table records 200,000 to 250,000 distinct CDR3 sequences, 8% to 9.5% of them present only once. This specimen consisted of PBMCs from the stem cell graft donor, obtained from the stem cell graft. The source is a human donor who donated a stem cell graft to a child with acute lymphoblastic leukemia. Both conserved end residues are part of each CDR3. D genes are given only for firm matches. Expanded clones get a size class; other rows say once, few or many, or leave the size out.

TGTGCCAGCAGCCAAGGGGTGGGGGGGCAAGCTGAAGCTTTCTTT	CASSQGVGGQAEAFF	TRBJ1-1	TRBV3-1	.	few
TGTGCCAGCAGTGATCCAGTAGGGGACACCGGGGAGCTGTTTTTT	CASSDPVGDTGELFF	TRBJ2-2	TRBV25-1	.	many
TGTGCCAGCAGCGTAGAGACGCGGGGCTATGGCTACACCTTC	CASSVETRGYGYTF	TRBJ1-2	TRBV9	.	.
TGCAGTGCTAGAGCCCCCCCTAGCGGGGGAAGCTTTCAGTATTTT	CSARAPPSGGSFQYF	TRBJ2-3	TRBV20-1	TRBD2	few
TGTGCCATCAGTGACCAGCAGGGGGGATTGACTGAAGCTTTCTTT	CAISDQQGGLTEAFF	TRBJ1-1	TRBV10-3	TRBD1	many
TGTGCCACCAGTGATTTTCCCGGGACAGGGGCGAACATGAACACTGAAGCTTTCTTT	CATSDFPGTGANMNTEAFF	TRBJ1-1	TRBV24-1	TRBD1	few
TGTGCCAGCAGCCCATGGCATGGGGCTATCAATGAGCAGTTCTTC	CASSPWHGAINEQFF	TRBJ2-1	TRBV11-2	.	.
TGTGCCAGCAGCCAAGATGGACAGGGAGGAGGTCTCCCGGGCTATGGCTACACCTTC	CASSQDGQGGGLPGYGYTF	TRBJ1-2	TRBV3-1	TRBD1	.
TGTGCCAGCAGTGAATTGGAGTCAGTAGAAGAGACCCAGTACTTC	CASSELESVEETQYF	TRBJ2-5	TRBV2	.	few
TGTGCCAGCAGCTTGATTTCCGTCAACACTGAAGCTTTCTTT	CASSLISVNTEAFF	TRBJ1-1	TRBV5-4	.	few
TGCGCCAGCAGCCCCCCACGCGGACAGGGGTTCGCTGAAGCTTTCTTT	CASSPPRGQGFAEAFF	TRBJ1-1	TRBV5-1	TRBD1	.
TGTGCCAGCAGCCTAACAGGGGACGAGCAGTACTTC	CASSLTGDEQYF	TRBJ2-7	TRBV6-2/TRBV6-3	TRBD1	many
TGTGCCAGCAGTCCAAGTGGACGCGATACGCAGTATTTT	CASSPSGRDTQYF	TRBJ2-3	TRBV27	.	many
TGTGCCAGCAGCTTAGCGCTAGCGGCCTCCTACGAGCAGTACTTC	CASSLALAASYEQYF	TRBJ2-7	TRBV7-9	TRBD2	few
TGTGCCAGCAGCGCGACTAGCGGGGGGGACATTCAGTACTTC	CASSATSGGDIQYF	TRBJ2-4	TRBV5-6	TRBD2	few
TGCAGTGCTAGAGATTTTGCGGGTAGCACAGATACGCAGTATTTT	CSARDFAGSTDTQYF	TRBJ2-3	TRBV20-1	.	many
TGTGCCAGCAGCCAGGGGGAGCGGAGCAATGAGCAGTTCTTC	CASSQGERSNEQFF	TRBJ2-1	TRBV7-6	TRBD1	.
TGTGCCAGCAGCCAAGTGGGGGGCCTGACCTACGAGCAGTACTTC	CASSQVGGLTYEQYF	TRBJ2-7	TRBV3-1	.	many
TGCAGCGTTGGGAGGGACGTCGGCGAGACCCAGTACTTC	CSVGRDVGETQYF	TRBJ2-5	TRBV29-1	.	few
TGTGCCAGCAGTTTTTCCGGGGGCCATGGCTACACCTTC	CASSFSGGHGYTF	TRBJ1-2	TRBV12-3/TRBV12-4	.	few
TGTGCCACCAGTGATTCGACAGGGCAGAGTGAAAAACTGTTTTTT	CATSDSTGQSEKLFF	TRBJ1-4	TRBV24-1	TRBD1	.
TGTGCCAGCAGTTTTCAGCAGGGAGGTCAGCCCCAGCATTTT	CASSFQQGGQPQHF	TRBJ1-5	TRBV12-3/TRBV12-4	.	few
TGTGCCAGCAGTGATCGGGGGGCGAAAGAAAAACTGTTTTTT	CASSDRGAKEKLFF	TRBJ1-4	TRBV6-1	.	few
TGCAGTGCTGCCGAAGGGGCTGGAAACACCATATATTTT	CSAAEGAGNTIYF	TRBJ1-3	TRBV20-1	.	.
TGTGCCAGCAGTTTAGAACAGGGTAACTATGGCTACACCTTC	CASSLEQGNYGYTF	TRBJ1-2	TRBV12-3/TRBV12-4	.	.
TGTGCCAGCAGAAGGACGTTTCCCTACGAGCAGTACTTC	CASRRTFPYEQYF	TRBJ2-7	TRBV27	.	.
TGTGCCATCAGTGGAGCTAGCGGGGGCTCCTACGAGCAGTACTTC	CAISGASGGSYEQYF	TRBJ2-7	TRBV10-3	TRBD2	few
TGCAGTGCTAGAGATTGGTTCGGGGGGGAAACAAAGAATGAGCAGTTCTTC	CSARDWFGGETKNEQFF	TRBJ2-1	TRBV20-1	TRBD2	.
TGTGCCAGCAGCGTAGGCCCGGGGGTGTACGAGCAGTACTTC	CASSVGPGVYEQYF	TRBJ2-7	TRBV9	.	few